The 6 T cell receptor beta chains reported below all come from one sample, sequenced in a study of T cells in Graves' hyperthyroidism and ophthalmopathy. Template material for amplifying TCR beta CDR3 regions consisted of RNA transcripts. HTBI primers were the set used in a first-round RT-PCR of the TCR CDR3. Each CDR3 protein is one row after TCRdb ran MiXCR on the multiplex PCR reads. Seen here are hundreds of thousands of distinct CDR3 sequences, about two fifths observed once, and the top ten hold over 8%. The sequenced sample was blood. All receptors come from a man aged 18 to 29 with Graves' hyperthyroidism.

This rearrangement joins TRBV2 to TRBJ2-2, with D maybe TRBD2 (6 bases). The CDR3 is made up of 16 amino acids. V lost 6 bases and J lost 4, with 18 bases in between. Germline-derived CDR1 and CDR2 are SNHLY and FYNNEI. This CDR3 reads CASSQERASGTGELFF. In nucleotides, the CDR3 is TGTGCCAGCAGCCAAGAGCGGGCCTCGGGCACCGGGGAGCTGTTTTTT.

The V call is TRBV7-6, the J call TRBJ2-2, with a weak D call TRBD2 (6 bases). The V gene lost 6 bases and the J gene lost 6 bases, with 23 bases spanning the gap. CDR3 length: 17 residues. Germline V lookup: CDR1 SGHVS, CDR2 FNYEAQ. This CDR3 reads CASSSGSWRGHAGELFF. In nucleotides, the CDR3 is TGTGCCAGCAGTTCGGGGTCGTGGCGGGGTCACGCCGGGGAGCTGTTTTTT.

The chain's CDR3 is CASRASGTANTEAFF. For the CDR3, the DNA is TGTGCCAGCAGGGCTTCCGGGACAGCGAACACTGAAGCTTTCTTT. The genes are TRBV2 and TRBJ1-1; 7 bases are a match to TRBD1. The junction had 8 bases not matched to a gene; V was cut back by 6 bases and J by 1 base. The germline V gene has CDR1 SNHLY and CDR2 FYNNEI. This CDR3 has 15 residues.

This clonotype has ten or more counts. This sequence joins TRBV15 and TRBJ1-1; perhaps TRBD1 as D (6 bases). V was pared by 3 bases and J by 6 bases, with 14 bases between. The CDR3 length is 14 residues. Germline V CDR1 and CDR2: LNHNV, YYDKDF (reference sequence). The CDR3 coding sequence is TGTGCCACCAGCAGGCAGGGGCCTGGGGCTGAAGCTTTCTTT. Translation gives CATSRQGPGAEAFF.

This clonotype turned up a few times. V usage is TRBV9 and J usage is TRBJ2-6, with D perhaps TRBD2 (5 bases). This CDR3 has 16 amino acids. Per germline, CDR1 SGDLS and CDR2 YYNGEE. The germline V and J ends were trimmed by 4 bases and 5 bases, with 16 bases remaining between them. The CDR3 DNA sequence: TGTGCCAGCAGCCCTCGGGGATCCCCTAGGGCCAACGTCCTGACTTTC. This gives the protein CASSPRGSPRANVLTF.

V usage is TRBV9 and J usage is TRBJ1-1, with D unresolved. Looked up from germline, CDR1 is SGDLS and CDR2 is YYNGEE. With 5 bases removed from V and 5 bases from J, the gap between germline ends came to 13 bases. This CDR3 is built from 13 residues. The CDR3 sequence is CASSPHPSTEAFF. The CDR3 region has the DNA TGTGCCAGCAGTCCCCACCCAAGTACTGAAGCTTTCTTT. The variable domain in full, completed from reference TRBV9 and TRBJ1-1, reads DSGVTQTPKHLITATGQRVTLRCSPRSGDLSVYWYQQSLDQGLQFLIQYYNGEERAKGNILERFSAQQFPDLHSELNLSSLELGDSALYFCASSPHPSTEAFFGQGTRLTVV.